This T cell receptor (beta chain) was identified during a study of T-cell reconstitution after alpha-beta-depleted transplantation in children. The CDR3 runs to 15 residues. J gave up 3 bases and V 5 bases, and 10 bases lay outside the gene matches. From germline, CDR1 is SGHTA and CDR2 FQGNSA. This clonotype was detected ten times or more. The antigen remains undetermined. It was with unique molecular identifiers that the TCRbeta library was prepared. TCRdb independently ran MiXCR on the PCR reads; one entry per CDR3 protein. The table shows some 220,000 distinct CDR3 sequences, with 11% occurring only once. Study-wide findings and caveats: It was reported that alpha-beta T cells came from several hundred expanded graft clones (about two months after transplant).

This chain uses TRBV7-2 with TRBJ2-7; 7 positions match TRBD2. The sequencing used PBMCs, collected before TCRalphabeta/CD19-depleted stem cell transplant. The sequence derives from a child younger than two with acute myeloid leukemia, due to receive a stem cell transplant. The CDR3 DNA is TGTGCCAGCAGCCCTTCCAGCGGGAAAGACTACGAGCAGTACTTC. Encoded protein: CASSPSSGKDYEQYF.